This T cell receptor (beta chain) was sequenced during a study of T cell responses to AZD1222 COVID-19 vaccine. Germline V lookup: CDR1 SGHAT, CDR2 FQNNGV. The ends lost 0 bases at V and 1 base at J; junction bases unmatched: 8. The CDR3 contains 19 residues. Assay: immunoSEQ multiplex PCR; the TCRdb copy retains only in-frame clones and omits some. The table includes tens of thousands of clones, around nine tenths detected once. The sequences come from peripheral blood, collected on day 0 of AZD1222 vaccination. The TCR originated in an adult in good health. The chain carries TRBV11-2 and TRBJ2-2; 10 bases align to TRBD1. CDR3 coding DNA: TGTGCCAGCAGCTTAGATATGGGGACAGGGGCAAGGAACACCGGGGAGCTGTTTTTT. Its protein product is CASSLDMGTGARNTGELFF.